The clone carrying this T cell receptor (beta chain) was detected only a few times. This sample is drawn from a study of T cells after yellow fever vaccination. The V segment lost 6 bases and the J segment 7 bases; nucleotides outside the gene matches: 18. CDR3 length: 17 residues. Germline values: CDR1 MNHEY, CDR2 SMNVEV (reference sequence). TCRdb independently ran MiXCR on the 5' RACE reads; one entry per CDR3 protein. The sample has approximately 85,000 distinct CDR3 sequences, roughly 15% seen once. The study's findings and limits: A faster peak, day 5 versus 15, was reached by the weaker secondary response. After the booster, roughly 96% of CD4 and about nine tenths of CD8 primary-response clones were re-detected.

The sequencing here drew on CD8+ T cells not binding an NS4B(214-222) dextramer, sorted from PBMCs, taken roughly 20 days after the first yellow fever vaccination. The V and J genes are TRBV27 and TRBJ1-1, with TRBD1 identical over 9 bases. The sequence was obtained from a young man who received the YFV17D yellow fever vaccine. CDR3: CASSHTGGANFVSEAFF. The CDR3 coding sequence is TGTGCCAGCAGCCATACAGGGGGCGCAAATTTCGTCAGTGAAGCTTTCTTT.